The 9 T cell receptor beta chains reported below all come from one sample, sequenced in a study of shared clonotypes between healthy human individuals (TCRdb year 2020). Libraries came from the immunoSEQ multiplex PCR assay. Held by TCRdb, this immuneACCESS table contains in-frame sequences only and omits some clones. Under half of the omission traces to an unresolved V gene where checked; the cause of the rest is unknown. This sample gives around 500,000 clones in total; 79% of them show up just once. The ten largest make up 12% of the sample. The specimen sequenced was PBMCs. These receptors were collected from a woman in her forties in good health. Some clones in this sample may be carry-over from other donors' samples.

The chain carries TRBV19 and TRBJ1-1, with D possibly TRBD1 on 5 matching bases. The CDR3 is made up of 16 amino acids. The ends were cut back, 2 bases at V and 0 bases at J, with 13 bases in the middle. Germline V gene sequence: CDR1 LNHDA, CDR2 SQIVND (reference sequence). CDR3 nucleotides: TGTGCCAGTAGTATAAGGCAGGGCCTATTGAACACTGAAGCTTTCTTT. Encoded protein: CASSIRQGLLNTEAFF.

The genes are TRBV7-9 and TRBJ2-3, with D perhaps given as TRBD1 or TRBD2 (5 bases each). Trimming removed 2 bases at V and 4 bases at J, with 13 bases between. CDR1 and CDR2 (germline): SEHNR, FQNEAQ (reference sequence). The CDR3 is made up of 15 amino acids. CDR3 in amino acids: CASSLSGPPPDTQYF. The CDR3, as DNA: TGTGCCAGCAGCTTATCGGGACCCCCCCCAGATACGCAGTATTTT.

The chain links TRBV6-6 to TRBJ1-1; D possibly corresponds to TRBD1 (5 bases). Germline V gene lookup returns CDR1 MNHNY and CDR2 SVGAGI (reference sequence). Trimming removed 2 bases at V and 8 bases at J, with 6 bases between. The CDR3 sequence is 11 residues long. CDR3 sequence: CASSYGTEAFF. CDR3 sequence (DNA): TGTGCCAGCAGTTACGGGACGGAAGCTTTCTTT.

V gene TRBV18 combines with J gene TRBJ1-2; unclear D gene. Trimming removed 3 bases from V and 7 bases from J, with 9 bases in between. The V gene's germline CDR1 is KGHSH and CDR2 LQKENI. The CDR3 totals 12 residues. CDR3 DNA: TGTGCCAGCTCACCCCTCAACGGTGGCTACACCTTC. Translated, it gives CASSPLNGGYTF.

This rearrangement joins TRBV28 to TRBJ2-3; 13 bases are shared with TRBD2. CDR1 is MDHEN, CDR2 SYDVKM, per germline. This CDR3 contains 17 residues. The V gene end was trimmed by 5 bases and the J gene end by 3 bases; junction bases not matched to a gene: 8. The CDR3 bases are TGTGCCAGCAGTCTCCTCGGGACTAGCGGGACGACAGATACGCAGTATTTT. Protein product: CASSLLGTSGTTDTQYF.

The chain recombines TRBV19 with TRBJ1-5, with D possibly TRBD1 on 5 matching bases. This CDR3 region has 16 residues. The ends were cut back, 2 bases at V and 3 bases at J, with 14 bases in the middle. CDR1 is LNHDA, CDR2 SQIVND, per germline (reference sequence). Written as DNA, the CDR3 is TGTGCCAGTAGTATACGTTTTGGGGCTAACAATCAGCCCCAGCATTTT. Translating it yields CASSIRFGANNQPQHF.

The sample holds one count of this clone. The chain employs TRBV28 and TRBJ1-2; TRBD1 is a possible D gene (5 bases). Germline loops: CDR1 MDHEN, CDR2 SYDVKM. The CDR3 loop spans 15 amino acids. V dropped 3 bases and J dropped 3 bases, with 14 bases sitting between them. The CDR3 coding sequence is TGTGCCAGCAGTTTCGAAGGGGCCCCCTACTATGGCTACACCTTC. Protein sequence: CASSFEGAPYYGYTF.

The chain recombines TRBV29-1 with TRBJ2-1; TRBD2 aligns across 13 bases. CDR3 length: 13 amino acids. Germline V CDR1 and CDR2: SQVTM, ANQGSEA. V lost 4 bases and J lost 9; bases outside the gene matches: 3. CDR3 sequence (DNA): TGCAGCGTTGGGACTAGCGGGAGTGGTGAGCAGTTCTTC. Its translation is CSVGTSGSGEQFF.

The chain couples TRBV5-1 to TRBJ1-4; D ambiguous. The CDR3 loop spans 16 amino acids. Germline CDR1 and CDR2: SGHRS and YFSETQ. V lost 0 bases to trimming and J lost 0 bases, with 9 bases between them. CDR3 in amino acids: CASSLAFGATNEKLFF. The DNA for the CDR3 is TGCGCCAGCAGCTTGGCCTTTGGAGCAACTAATGAAAAACTGTTTTTT.